This T cell receptor (beta chain) is from a study of identifying expanded T cells in peripheral blood. Study-level findings and limits: Technical replicates showed roughly 1.2 changed clones; approximately 2 weeks around 15; four weeks 19. Roughly two-week clone count variance significantly increased as total template count grew.

Method: immunoSEQ multiplex PCR; TCRdb's copy keeps in-frame clones and lacks some. Among 100,000 to 150,000 clones, 84% were seen once, and the ten largest hold roughly 3.3%. No infections or other immune events were documented during collection. The CDR3 runs 13 residues. V shed 3 bases and J shed 7 bases, with 13 bases lying between them. Germline V gives CDR1 SQVTM, CDR2 ANQGSEA. A note on this clone: Its antigen remains unknown.

This chain joins TRBV29-1 and TRBJ1-5, with a weak D call TRBD1 (5 bases). The sequence derives from a person aged 18 to 70 in good health. Sample: blood. CDR3 in DNA: TGCAGCGTTGAGACAGCCCGAGGGCAGCCCCAGCATTTT. Translating gives CSVETARGQPQHF.